What follows describes a single TCR beta chain. Its matching antigen is unknown. CDR1 and CDR2 (germline): DFQATT, SNEGSKA (reference sequence). The CDR3 length is 13 residues. The source of the sample is a study of CD8+CD57+ T cells in acquired aplastic anemia. For the study at large: CD4+ and CD8+ cells, once sorted, gave DNA averaging about 3.4 ug. Study conclusions and caveats: With respect to CD8+ Simpson's diversity, patients and controls did not differ significantly.

CDR3 and TCR beta VDJ profiling relied on genomic DNA as the template. MiXCR, run by TCRdb on the reads, gives a single entry per CDR3 protein. The sample lists around 180,000 distinct CDR3 sequences, under 50% occurring once. Sequenced patients had shown CD8+CD57+ cell expansion by flow cytometry. There was no therapy given to any patient before the blood sampling took place. The chain recombines TRBV20-1 with TRBJ2-3; 7 positions agree with TRBD1. The sequenced material came from sorted CD4+, CD8+, or CD8+CD57+ T cells (not recorded which) from PBMCs. The source is a human donor with aplastic anemia. This chain's CDR3 is CSAGQAAPDTQYF. The CDR3 DNA follows: TGCAGCGCAGGACAGGCCGCCCCAGATACGCAGTATTTT.